This entry is about one T cell receptor beta chain. The antigen this receptor binds is unknown. It has no much larger one-base neighbor in the sample; base qualities were not kept. The immunoSEQ Assay, a bias-controlled multiplex PCR, was used to amplify TCRbeta CDR3 regions from genomic DNA. The study's own analysis went as follows. Nucleated cell counts per sample were estimated from amplification of reference gene primers within the assay. Sequence reads were collapsed and filtered to measure the absolute abundance of every unique TCRbeta CDR3 rearrangement. Productive Simpson clonality was computed per sample as the square root of Simpson's diversity index over productive rearrangements. The immuneACCESS repertoire file appears here via TCRdb, limited to in-frame rearrangements. These files lack a portion of the clones; in checked studies, under half of the deficit traces to unresolved V genes, and the cause of the others is not known. The DNA gave D and trimming, while V, J and clone size come from that table. Here the sample has 130,000 or so clones; around 82% occur a single time. About 12% of the sample lies in the top ten.

The sample is drawn from a study of blood T cell repertoires in COVID-19 (dated by TCRdb to the early 2020s). Concerning the study at large: Samples covering the acute and convalescent phases of COVID-19 were provided by collaborators in the United States, Italy and Spain. The material from the prospective study consisted of cDNA or gDNA derived from T cells, B-cell-depleted T cells, or PBMCs. Deeply sampled blood TCRbeta repertoires from subjects exposed to, actively infected with, or recovered from COVID-19 were included in the dataset. The repertoires were released in a freely available public database meant as a resource for research on the immune response to SARS-CoV-2. The samples were drawn from the first 160 participants of the ongoing ImmuneRACE study and from over a thousand subjects provided by 6 global collaborators. A de-identified subject ID, COVID-19 status, age in years and sex were almost always included in the sample metadata. Where HLA class I and class II types were available, the types were taken from metadata supplied by the sample provider, not from assay-based typing. General conclusions and limits of the study: The quantity of clinical and demographic metadata differed by source and by participant and was supplied without curation.

The collaborating institutions used their own protocols to collect whole blood in K2EDTA tubes. For TCRbeta analysis, collaborators shipped samples as frozen whole blood, isolated PBMCs, or DNA extracted from either of those sample types. The sequenced sample consisted of peripheral blood. This receptor was obtained from a human donor in a cohort sampled during active COVID-19.

The CDR3 protein is CASSLSPVLAGAYEQYF. In nucleotide form, the sequence is TGTGCCAGCAGTTTATCCCCCGTGCTAGCGGGGGCCTACGAGCAGTACTTC. This chain is built from TRBV28 and TRBJ2-7; TRBD2 matches 10 bases in the middle. CDR1 and CDR2, looked up from the germline V gene, are MDHEN and SYDVKM. The junction shows trimming of 1 base on V and 2 bases on J, and the gene matches do not reach 8 bases of it. The CDR3 numbers 17 residues from cysteine through phenylalanine. The sequence is cut down to CDR3 DNA, 51 bases in frame from base 1.